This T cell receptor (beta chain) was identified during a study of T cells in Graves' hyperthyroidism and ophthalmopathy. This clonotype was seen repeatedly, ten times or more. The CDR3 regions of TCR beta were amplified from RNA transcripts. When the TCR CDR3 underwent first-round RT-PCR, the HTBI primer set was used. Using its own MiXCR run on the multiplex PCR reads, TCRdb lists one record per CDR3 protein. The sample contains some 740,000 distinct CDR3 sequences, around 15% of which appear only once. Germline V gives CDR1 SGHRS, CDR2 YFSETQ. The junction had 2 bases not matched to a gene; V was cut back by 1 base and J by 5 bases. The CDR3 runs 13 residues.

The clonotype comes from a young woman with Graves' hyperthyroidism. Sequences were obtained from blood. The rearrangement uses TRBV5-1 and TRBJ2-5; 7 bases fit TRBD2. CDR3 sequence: CASSLLGGETQYF. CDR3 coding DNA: TGCGCCAGCAGCTTGCTCGGGGGGGAGACCCAGTACTTC.